This TCR beta chain was documented in a study of post-analysis software for immune sequencing data. General study points: Controls showed lower frequencies than patients for roughly 5 TRBV segments, and TRBV5-6, TRBV5-1 and TRBV20-1 were among these.

About this clonotype: Its antigen remains unknown.

This CDR3 is 14 amino acids long. Germline trimming cut 6 bases from V and 7 bases from J; bases unmatched to any gene: 7. The authors incorporated unique molecular identifiers into the TCR beta cDNA libraries. TCRdb independently ran MiXCR on the PCR reads; one entry per CDR3 protein. The table shows 450,000 to 650,000 distinct CDR3 sequences, with 44% occurring only once. The sample comprised blood. The gene calls are TRBV12-3 or TRBV12-4 and TRBJ1-5, with 9 nucleotides matching TRBD1. This TCR was recovered from a girl under 18 with multiple sclerosis. The CDR3: CASRTGTGLQPQHF. CDR3 nucleotide sequence: TGTGCCAGCAGAACCGGGACAGGGCTGCAGCCCCAGCATTTT.